A selection of T cell receptor beta chains follows, all from one sample in a study of T cell changes during pregnancy in multiple sclerosis. Clones were sequenced by immunoSEQ multiplex PCR, and TCRdb holds only the in-frame ones, with some missing. The sample includes approximately 100,000 clones, around 93% seen only once; the top ten take approximately 2.2%. Sequencing was performed on peripheral blood, taken in the third trimester of pregnancy. The receptors shown here come from a female donor with multiple sclerosis, enrolled in a pregnancy study. Both conserved end residues are trimmed from each CDR3. The order of the fields is CDR3 protein, J gene, clone size, V gene. Clone size is shown for a subset of rows, as once, few, many or a class of expanded clone.

CDR3: ASSSTGRETQY
J: TRBJ2-5
size: NA
V: TRBV5-1

CDR3: ASSAQGGNEQY
J: TRBJ2-7
size: NA
V: TRBV7-2

CDR3: ASAPGAGSNEQY
J: TRBJ2-7
size: NA
V: TRBV11-3

CDR3: ASSLSGSGIYEQY
J: TRBJ2-7
size: once
V: TRBV27

CDR3: ASSIWARGNQPQH
J: TRBJ1-5
size: NA
V: TRBV19

CDR3: ASSGREGGWDEQY
J: TRBJ2-7
size: NA
V: TRBV28

CDR3: ASSLGLAGDYEQY
J: TRBJ2-7
size: once
V: TRBV5-1

CDR3: ASSPDPAGNEQF
J: TRBJ2-1
size: NA
V: TRBV27

CDR3: ASKGLLSTYEQY
J: TRBJ2-7
size: NA
V: TRBV2

CDR3: ATSRERTGNHEQY
J: TRBJ2-7
size: NA
V: TRBV15

CDR3: ASEQGTTNEKLF
J: TRBJ1-4
size: NA
V: TRBV19

CDR3: ASSMAISGNTIY
J: TRBJ1-3
size: once
V: TRBV19

CDR3: ASSLTGFSEQY
J: TRBJ2-7
size: NA
V: TRBV11-3

CDR3: ASSVGSWSGANYEQY
J: TRBJ2-7
size: NA
V: TRBV9

CDR3: ASSRGLAGGETQY
J: TRBJ2-5
size: NA
V: TRBV19

CDR3: ASSDDSGGIRHEQY
J: TRBJ2-7
size: NA
V: TRBV9

CDR3: ASSLIDSYGGYT
J: TRBJ1-2
size: NA
V: TRBV28

CDR3: ASSLGQGNYGYT
J: TRBJ1-2
size: NA
V: TRBV5-8

CDR3: ASSRGTAEQY
J: TRBJ2-7
size: NA
V: TRBV7-9

CDR3: ASSLVLGLETQY
J: TRBJ2-5
size: NA
V: TRBV5-6

CDR3: ASSLRAGARTEAF
J: TRBJ1-1
size: NA
V: TRBV7-8

CDR3: ASTSDSNTGELF
J: TRBJ2-2
size: NA
V: TRBV5-8

CDR3: SVRLRLTYEQY
J: TRBJ2-7
size: NA
V: TRBV29-1

CDR3: ASSLDPTGGPSDEQF
J: TRBJ2-1
size: NA
V: TRBV11-1

CDR3: ASSYEGATVTEAF
J: TRBJ1-1
size: NA
V: TRBV6-5

CDR3: ASSPTTGQPYNEQF
J: TRBJ2-1
size: NA
V: TRBV9

CDR3: ASSWRATPGADTQY
J: TRBJ2-3
size: NA
V: TRBV5-1

CDR3: ASIDADGYT
J: TRBJ1-2
size: NA
V: TRBV6-5

CDR3: ASSLDTGGIAGELF
J: TRBJ2-2
size: few
V: TRBV7-2